The 21 T cell receptor beta chains presented below share a single source sample, sequenced in a study of blood T cell repertoires in COVID-19. TCRdb keeps only in-frame clones here, not all; method: immunoSEQ multiplex PCR. The table includes roughly 100,000 clones, around 92% detected once. Sample: peripheral blood. These receptors were obtained from a woman aged 55-69 years with acute or convalescent COVID-19.

This chain joins TRBV2 and TRBJ2-7, with 7 bases that match TRBD1. From germline, CDR1 is SNHLY and CDR2 FYNNEI. The CDR3 has 13 amino acids. Losses at the gene ends were 6 bases for V and 7 bases for J; bases not matched to a gene: 9. CDR3 residues: CASRAGTAREQYF. The CDR3 DNA follows: TGTGCCAGCAGAGCCGGGACAGCAAGAGAGCAGTACTTC.

The chain carries TRBV4-1 and TRBJ1-1; D is unclear. CDR1 is MGHRA and CDR2 is YSYEKL in the germline V gene. This CDR3 has 17 amino acids. The germline V and J ends were trimmed by 3 bases and 1 base, with 18 bases remaining between them. Here the CDR3 reads CASSHIIRVNPNTEAFF. The CDR3 bases are TGCGCCAGCAGCCACATTATCCGGGTGAACCCGAACACTGAAGCTTTCTTT.

The V call is TRBV5-1, the J call TRBJ1-1; possibly TRBD1 for D (5 bases). Trimming removed 7 bases at V and 1 base at J, with 14 bases between. CDR1 and CDR2 (germline): SGHRS, YFSETQ. The CDR3 totals 14 residues. The CDR3 loop is CASGGTSENTEAFF. The DNA of the CDR3 is TGCGCCAGCGGCGGGACCTCGGAGAACACTGAAGCTTTCTTT.

The gene calls are TRBV9 and TRBJ2-1; D ambiguous. V dropped 0 bases and J dropped 6 bases, with 13 bases sitting between them. This CDR3 region has 15 residues. Germline CDR1 and CDR2: SGDLS and YYNGEE. The CDR3: CASSVGLISLNEQFF. The DNA of the CDR3 is TGTGCCAGCAGCGTAGGCCTGATTAGTCTCAATGAGCAGTTCTTC.

The chain employs TRBV30 and TRBJ2-3, with D tentatively TRBD1 (6 bases). The CDR3 length is 15 residues. In germline, CDR1 is GTSNPN, CDR2 SVGIG (reference sequence). Trimming stripped 1 base from V and 4 bases from J, with 15 bases between. Written as DNA, the CDR3 is TGTGCCTGGAGTGGGGCCACAGGGAGCGCAGATACGCAGTATTTT. Translation: CAWSGATGSADTQYF. The full variable domain, completed using reference TRBV30 and TRBJ2-3, is SQTIHQWPATLVQPVGSPLSLECTVEGTSNPNLYWYRQAAGRGLQLLFYSVGIGQISSEVPQNLSASRPQDRQFILSSKKLLLSDSGFYLCAWSGATGSADTQYFGPGTRLTVL.

V gene TRBV6-5 combines with J gene TRBJ2-7; TRBD1 matches at 9 bases. V lost 2 bases, J lost 3 bases, and 8 bases stayed unmatched. The CDR3 runs to 16 residues. Germline values: CDR1 MNHEY, CDR2 SVGAGI. The CDR3 reads CASSYAPGQGHYEQYF. The CDR3 DNA sequence: TGTGCCAGCAGTTACGCTCCGGGACAGGGCCACTACGAGCAGTACTTC.

A single count supports this clone. The chain uses TRBV27 and TRBJ2-3; D is possibly TRBD1 (6 bases). Trimming took off 6 bases at V and 6 bases at J, with 10 bases between the two ends. Germline V CDR1 and CDR2: MNHEY, SMNVEV (reference sequence). The CDR3 has 12 amino acids. The CDR3 spells CASSPQGDTQYF. The CDR3 region has the DNA TGTGCCAGCAGCCCCCAGGGGGATACGCAGTATTTT.

The chain carries TRBV5-1 and TRBJ1-2; a weak D match, TRBD1 (6 bases). CDR3 size: 13 residues. Looked up from germline, CDR1 is SGHRS and CDR2 is YFSETQ. Trimming removed 4 bases at V and 4 bases at J, with 11 bases between. CDR3 residues: CASSVGGSYGYTF. CDR3 DNA sequence: TGCGCCAGCAGCGTAGGGGGAAGCTATGGCTACACCTTC.

The chain employs TRBV6-5 and TRBJ1-2; D possibly corresponds to TRBD1 (6 bases). Germline CDR1 MNHEY, CDR2 SVGAGI. Deletions cut 2 bases from V and 4 bases from J, with 11 bases between. The CDR3 totals 14 residues. The CDR3 loop is CASSYAQGSYGYTF. The CDR3 region has the DNA TGTGCCAGCAGTTACGCACAGGGTAGCTATGGCTACACCTTC.

The chain is built from TRBV28 and TRBJ1-5; 7 bases agree with TRBD1. The trim removed 2 bases at V and 5 bases at J, leaving 6 bases unmatched. This CDR3 is 15 amino acids long. Germline values: CDR1 MDHEN, CDR2 SYDVKM. CDR3 sequence reads: CASSLRGLGYQPQHF. For the CDR3, the DNA is TGTGCCAGCAGTTTAAGGGGGCTAGGATATCAGCCCCAGCATTTT.

This chain uses TRBV7-2 with TRBJ1-1; D is perhaps TRBD1 (6 bases). The CDR3 has 14 residues. Germline V gene sequence: CDR1 SGHTA, CDR2 FQGNSA. V was trimmed by 4 bases and J by 0 bases, leaving 9 bases between them. The CDR3 region is CASSSDSLNTEAFF. The CDR3 DNA reads as TGTGCCAGCAGCTCGGACAGCCTGAACACTGAAGCTTTCTTT.

V usage is TRBV6-6 and J usage is TRBJ1-6, with 12 bases that match TRBD1. Germline V gene sequence: CDR1 MNHNY, CDR2 SVGAGI (reference sequence). Trimming took 6 bases from V and 10 from J; bases not matched to a gene: 4. The CDR3 runs 14 residues. The CDR3 bases are TGTGCCAGCAGCCTAGGGACAGGGGGCTCACCCCTCCACTTT. Amino acid sequence: CASSLGTGGSPLHF.

The chain has TRBV7-8 and TRBJ2-7; 9 bases are shared with TRBD1. Per germline, CDR1 SGHVS and CDR2 FQNEAQ. The CDR3 has 14 amino acids. V lost 7 bases to trimming and J lost 2 bases; unmatched junction nucleotides: 6. The CDR3 loop reads CASTPGTGPYEQYF. In DNA, the CDR3 is TGTGCCAGCACCCCGGGGACAGGGCCCTACGAGCAGTACTTC.

The J gene is TRBJ1-1, the V gene TRBV5-5; D ambiguous. V was clipped by 1 base and J by 5 bases, with 6 bases between them. Germline CDR1 SGHKS, CDR2 YYEKEE (reference sequence). The CDR3 contains 12 residues. CDR3: CASSLSVTEAFF. CDR3 DNA: TGTGCCAGCAGCTTGTCGGTTACTGAAGCTTTCTTT.

The rearrangement joins TRBV6-2 or TRBV6-3 to TRBJ2-5; 7 bases fit TRBD2. The length of the CDR3 is 13 residues. Germline loops: CDR1 MNHEY, CDR2 SVGEGT. Losses at the gene ends were 6 bases for V and 4 bases for J; bases not matched to a gene: 5. The CDR3: CASSRLALETQYF. Here the CDR3 DNA reads TGTGCCAGCAGCAGACTAGCCCTAGAGACCCAGTACTTC.

In the case of this clone: Other DNA sequences within the sample encode an identical CDR3. This chain connects TRBV6-5 to TRBJ1-5; TRBD1 might be the D (6 bases). This CDR3 has 14 residues. The V end was cut by 6 bases, the J end by 1 base, with 10 bases between. CDR1 is MNHEY and CDR2 is SVGAGI in the germline V gene. CDR3 bases: TGTGCCAGCAGAGGGCAGGGGAGCAATCAGCCCCAGCATTTT. The encoded protein is CASRGQGSNQPQHF.

J is TRBJ2-1 and V is TRBV5-1; D may be TRBD2 (5 bases). The CDR3 totals 16 residues. Germline-derived CDR1 and CDR2 are SGHRS and YFSETQ. Trimming shortened V by 0 bases and J by 6 bases, and 16 bases separated the two germline ends. Here the CDR3 reads CASSLASSPVSNEQFF. The CDR3 DNA is TGCGCCAGCAGCTTGGCATCTAGCCCCGTGTCCAATGAGCAGTTCTTC. The whole variable domain, filled in from reference TRBV5-1 and TRBJ2-1, reads KAGVTQTPRYLIKTRGQQVTLSCSPISGHRSVSWYQQTPGQGLQFLFEYFSETQRNKGNFPGRFSGRQFSNSRSEMNVSTLELGDSALYLCASSLASSPVSNEQFFGPGTRLTVL.

This clone has a single count. The V gene is TRBV24-1, the J gene TRBJ2-3; TRBD1 matches 7 bases. The germline V gene encodes CDR1 KGHDR and CDR2 SFDVKD. CDR3 size: 16 residues. V shed 3 bases and J 5 bases; nucleotides not matched to a gene: 10. DNA of the CDR3: TGTGCCACCAGTGATGAAGGGCAGGGGGTAAGAGATACGCAGTATTTT. This translates into CATSDEGQGVRDTQYF.

The chain is built from TRBV18 and TRBJ2-2; TRBD1 matches at 9 bases. CDR1 is KGHSH, CDR2 LQKENI, per germline. With 4 bases clipped from V and 5 bases from J, the junction kept 8 bases outside the gene matches. CDR3 size: 16 residues. This CDR3 is CASSRSAQGATGELFF. As DNA, the CDR3 is TGTGCCAGCTCACGAAGCGCACAGGGGGCAACCGGGGAGCTGTTTTTT.

This chain links TRBV24-1 with TRBJ2-5; tentatively, D is TRBD2 (6 bases). CDR3 length equals 18 residues. Trimming removed 5 bases from V and 2 bases from J, with 23 bases in between. The germline V gene has CDR1 KGHDR and CDR2 SFDVKD. In nucleotides, the CDR3 is TGTGCCACCAGTGGTGGTTTGGAGGGGCAGGTTAGGCAAGAGACCCAGTACTTC. This codes for CATSGGLEGQVRQETQYF.

The chain employs TRBV5-1 and TRBJ2-3; D gene uncertain. The V gene lost 2 bases and the J gene lost 4 bases, with 20 bases spanning the gap. CDR1 is SGHRS, CDR2 YFSETQ, per germline. The CDR3 consists of 17 residues. The CDR3 sequence: CASSFDPLGLGADTQYF. DNA of the CDR3: TGCGCCAGCAGCTTTGACCCGTTAGGTCTAGGTGCAGATACGCAGTATTTT.